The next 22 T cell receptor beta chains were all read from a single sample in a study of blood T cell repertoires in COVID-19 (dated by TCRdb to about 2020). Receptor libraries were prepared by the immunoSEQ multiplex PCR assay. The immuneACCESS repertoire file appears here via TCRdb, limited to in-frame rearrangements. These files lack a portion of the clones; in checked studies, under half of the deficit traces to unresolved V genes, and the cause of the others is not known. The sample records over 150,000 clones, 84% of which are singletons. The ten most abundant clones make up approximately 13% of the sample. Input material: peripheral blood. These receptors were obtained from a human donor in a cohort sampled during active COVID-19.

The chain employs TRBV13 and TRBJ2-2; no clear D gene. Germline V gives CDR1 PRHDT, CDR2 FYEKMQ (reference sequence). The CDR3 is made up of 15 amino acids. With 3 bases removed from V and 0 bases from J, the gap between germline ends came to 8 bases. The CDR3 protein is CASSFAHANTGELFF. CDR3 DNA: TGTGCCAGCAGCTTTGCACACGCGAACACCGGGGAGCTGTTTTTT.

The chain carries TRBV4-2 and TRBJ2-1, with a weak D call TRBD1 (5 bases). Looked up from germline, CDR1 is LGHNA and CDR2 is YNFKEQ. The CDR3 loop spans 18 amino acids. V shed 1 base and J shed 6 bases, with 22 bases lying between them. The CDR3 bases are TGTGCCAGCAGCCAAGGGGGTTTCCTGGGCCAGGGTCCCAATGAGCAGTTCTTC. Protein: CASSQGGFLGQGPNEQFF.

CDR3 amino acids: CASSLSGNTEAFF. The CDR3 DNA is TGTGCCAGCAGCTTATCCGGGAACACTGAAGCTTTCTTT. The V gene is TRBV7-6, the J gene TRBJ1-1; D is uncertain. The V and J ends lost 2 bases and 1 base respectively, with 5 bases between them. This CDR3 has 13 amino acids. Germline CDR1 SGHVS, CDR2 FNYEAQ.

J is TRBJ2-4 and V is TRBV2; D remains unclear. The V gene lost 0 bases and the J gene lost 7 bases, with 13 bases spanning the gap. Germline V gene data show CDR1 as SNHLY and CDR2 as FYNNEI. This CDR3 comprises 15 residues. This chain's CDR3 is CASSEALQQRNIQYF. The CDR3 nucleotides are TGTGCCAGCAGTGAAGCGCTTCAGCAGAGGAACATTCAGTACTTC. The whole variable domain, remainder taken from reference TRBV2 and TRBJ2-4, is EPEVTQTPSHQVTQMGQEVILRCVPISNHLYFYWYRQILGQKVEFLVSFYNNEISEKSEIFDDQFSVERPDGSNFTLKIRSTKLEDSAMYFCASSEALQQRNIQYFGAGTRLSVL.

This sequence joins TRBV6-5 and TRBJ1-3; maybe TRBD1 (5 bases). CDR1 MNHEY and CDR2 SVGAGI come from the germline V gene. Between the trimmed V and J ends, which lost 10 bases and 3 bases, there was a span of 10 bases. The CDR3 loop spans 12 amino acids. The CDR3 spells CATDSVGNTIYF. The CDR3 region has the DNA TGTGCCACCGACAGCGTTGGAAACACCATATATTTT.

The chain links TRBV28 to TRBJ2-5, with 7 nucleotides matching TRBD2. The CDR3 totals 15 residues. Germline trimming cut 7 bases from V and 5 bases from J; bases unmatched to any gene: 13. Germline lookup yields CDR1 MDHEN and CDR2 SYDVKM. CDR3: CASKRGGSGWETQYF. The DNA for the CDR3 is TGTGCCAGCAAACGAGGCGGGAGTGGATGGGAGACCCAGTACTTC.

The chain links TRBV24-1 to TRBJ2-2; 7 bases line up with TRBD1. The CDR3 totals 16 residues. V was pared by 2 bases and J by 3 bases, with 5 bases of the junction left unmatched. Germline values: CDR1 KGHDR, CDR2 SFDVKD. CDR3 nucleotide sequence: TGTGCCACCAGTGATTCAACAGGGGCCGACACCGGGGAGCTGTTTTTT. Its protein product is CATSDSTGADTGELFF.

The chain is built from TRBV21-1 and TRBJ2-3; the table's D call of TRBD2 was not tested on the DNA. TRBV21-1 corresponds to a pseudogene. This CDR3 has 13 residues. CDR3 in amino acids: CARTHAPEDTQYF. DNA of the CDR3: TGTGCCAGGACCCACGCCCCGGAGGATACGCAGTATTTT.

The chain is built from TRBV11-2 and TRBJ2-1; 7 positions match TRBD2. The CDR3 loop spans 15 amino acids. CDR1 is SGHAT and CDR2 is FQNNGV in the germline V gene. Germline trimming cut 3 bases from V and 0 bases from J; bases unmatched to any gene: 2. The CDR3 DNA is TGTGCCAGCAGCTTTAGCGGGTACTCCTACAATGAGCAGTTCTTC. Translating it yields CASSFSGYSYNEQFF.

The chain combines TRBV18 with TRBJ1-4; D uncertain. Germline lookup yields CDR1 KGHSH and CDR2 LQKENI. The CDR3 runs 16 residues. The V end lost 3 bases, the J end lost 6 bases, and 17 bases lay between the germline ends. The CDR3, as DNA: TGTGCCAGCTCACCGAACCAGGAGGGATCGTATGAAAAACTGTTTTTT. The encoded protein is CASSPNQEGSYEKLFF.

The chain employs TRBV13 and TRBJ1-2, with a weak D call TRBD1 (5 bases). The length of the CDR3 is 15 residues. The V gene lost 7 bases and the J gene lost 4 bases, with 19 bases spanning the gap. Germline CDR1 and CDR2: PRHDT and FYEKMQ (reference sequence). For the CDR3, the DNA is TGTGCCAGCAACCGGGGGTCAGAGGGGAGCTATGGCTACACCTTC. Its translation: CASNRGSEGSYGYTF.

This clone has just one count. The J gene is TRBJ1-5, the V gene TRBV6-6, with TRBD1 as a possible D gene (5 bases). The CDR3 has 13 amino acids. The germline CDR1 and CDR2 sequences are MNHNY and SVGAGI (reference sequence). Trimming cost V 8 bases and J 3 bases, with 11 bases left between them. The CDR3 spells CASQGRINQPQHF. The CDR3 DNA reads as TGTGCCAGCCAGGGTAGAATCAATCAGCCCCAGCATTTT.

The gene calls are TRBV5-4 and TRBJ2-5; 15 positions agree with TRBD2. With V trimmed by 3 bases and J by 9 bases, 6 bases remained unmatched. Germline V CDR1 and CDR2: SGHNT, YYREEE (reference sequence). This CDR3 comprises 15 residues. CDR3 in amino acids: CASSSRTSGRAAQYF. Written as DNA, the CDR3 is TGTGCCAGCAGCTCGCGGACTAGCGGGAGGGCGGCCCAGTACTTC. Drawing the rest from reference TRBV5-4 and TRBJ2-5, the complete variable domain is ETGVTQSPTHLIKTRGQQVTLRCSSQSGHNTVSWYQQALGQGPQFIFQYYREEENGRGNFPPRFSGLQFPNYSSELNVNALELDDSALYLCASSSRTSGRAAQYFGPGTRLLVL.

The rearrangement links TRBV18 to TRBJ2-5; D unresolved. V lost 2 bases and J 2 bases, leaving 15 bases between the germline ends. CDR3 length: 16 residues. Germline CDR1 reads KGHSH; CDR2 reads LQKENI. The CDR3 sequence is CASSPATILGQETQYF. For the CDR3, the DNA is TGTGCCAGCTCACCAGCGACAATCCTTGGACAAGAGACCCAGTACTTC.

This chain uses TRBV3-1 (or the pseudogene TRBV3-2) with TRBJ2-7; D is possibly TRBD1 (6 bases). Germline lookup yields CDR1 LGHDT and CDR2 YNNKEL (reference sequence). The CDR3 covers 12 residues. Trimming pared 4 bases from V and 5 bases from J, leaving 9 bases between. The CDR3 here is CASSPTGHEQYF. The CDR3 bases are TGTGCCAGCAGCCCGACAGGCCACGAGCAGTACTTC.

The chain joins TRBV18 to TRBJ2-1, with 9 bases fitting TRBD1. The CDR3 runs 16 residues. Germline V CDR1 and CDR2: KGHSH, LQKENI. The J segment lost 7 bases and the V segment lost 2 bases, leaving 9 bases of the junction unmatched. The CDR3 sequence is CASSPGGDRARNEQFF. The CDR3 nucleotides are TGTGCCAGCTCACCAGGTGGGGACAGGGCACGAAATGAGCAGTTCTTC.

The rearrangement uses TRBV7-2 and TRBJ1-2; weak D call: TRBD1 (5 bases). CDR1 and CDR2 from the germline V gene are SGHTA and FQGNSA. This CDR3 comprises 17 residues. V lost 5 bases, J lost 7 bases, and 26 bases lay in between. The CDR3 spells CASSRLRNMGYGGGYTF. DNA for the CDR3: TGTGCCAGCAGCCGCTTACGAAACATGGGGTACGGGGGTGGCTACACCTTC.

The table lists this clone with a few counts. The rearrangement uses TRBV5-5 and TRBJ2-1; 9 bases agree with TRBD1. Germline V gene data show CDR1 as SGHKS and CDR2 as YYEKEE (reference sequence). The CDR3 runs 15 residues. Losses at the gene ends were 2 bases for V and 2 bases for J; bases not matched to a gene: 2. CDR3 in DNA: TGTGCCAGCAGCTTCAGGGACAGGGCCTACAATGAGCAGTTCTTC. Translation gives CASSFRDRAYNEQFF.

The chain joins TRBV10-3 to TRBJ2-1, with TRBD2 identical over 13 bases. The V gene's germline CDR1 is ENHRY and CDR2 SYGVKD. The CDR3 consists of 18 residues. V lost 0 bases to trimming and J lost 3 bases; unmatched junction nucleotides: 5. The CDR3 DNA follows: TGTGCCATCAGTGAGTCGCCGGGACTAGCGGGACGCTACAATGAGCAGTTCTTC. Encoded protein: CAISESPGLAGRYNEQFF.

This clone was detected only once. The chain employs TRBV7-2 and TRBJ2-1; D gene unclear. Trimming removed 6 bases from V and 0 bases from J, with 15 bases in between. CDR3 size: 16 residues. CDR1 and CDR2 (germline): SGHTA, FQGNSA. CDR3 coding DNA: TGTGCCAGCAGAGAATTAAGCGCGAGCTCCTACAATGAGCAGTTCTTC. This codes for CASRELSASSYNEQFF.

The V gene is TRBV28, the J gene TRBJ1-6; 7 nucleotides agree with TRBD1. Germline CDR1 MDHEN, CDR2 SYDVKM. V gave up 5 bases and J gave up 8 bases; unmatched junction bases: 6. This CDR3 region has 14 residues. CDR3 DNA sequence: TGTGCCAGCAGTACCGGGACAGCTGATTCACCCCTCCACTTT. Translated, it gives CASSTGTADSPLHF. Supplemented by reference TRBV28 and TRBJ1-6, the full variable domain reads DVKVTQSSRYLVKRTGEKVFLECVQDMDHENMFWYRQDPGLGLRLIYFSYDVKMKEKGDIPEGYSVSREKKERFSLILESASTNQTSMYLCASSTGTADSPLHFGNGTRLTVT.

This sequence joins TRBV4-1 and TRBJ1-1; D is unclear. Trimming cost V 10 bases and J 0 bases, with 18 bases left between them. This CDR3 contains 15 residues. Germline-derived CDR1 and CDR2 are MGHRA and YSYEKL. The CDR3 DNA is TGCGCCACCCAGCCCCGGGAGTTCATGAACACTGAAGCTTTCTTT. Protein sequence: CATQPREFMNTEAFF.